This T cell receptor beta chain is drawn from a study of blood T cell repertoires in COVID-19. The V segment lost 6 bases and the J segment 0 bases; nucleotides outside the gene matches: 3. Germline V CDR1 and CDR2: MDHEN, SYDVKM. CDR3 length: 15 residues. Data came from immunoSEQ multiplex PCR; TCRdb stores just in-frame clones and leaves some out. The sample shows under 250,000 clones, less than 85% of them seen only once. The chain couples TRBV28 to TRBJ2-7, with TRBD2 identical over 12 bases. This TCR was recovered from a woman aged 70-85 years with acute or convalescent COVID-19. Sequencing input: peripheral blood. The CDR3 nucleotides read TGTGCCAGCAGCCTAGCGGGAGGGAGCTCCTACGAGCAGTACTTC. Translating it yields CASSLAGGSSYEQYF.